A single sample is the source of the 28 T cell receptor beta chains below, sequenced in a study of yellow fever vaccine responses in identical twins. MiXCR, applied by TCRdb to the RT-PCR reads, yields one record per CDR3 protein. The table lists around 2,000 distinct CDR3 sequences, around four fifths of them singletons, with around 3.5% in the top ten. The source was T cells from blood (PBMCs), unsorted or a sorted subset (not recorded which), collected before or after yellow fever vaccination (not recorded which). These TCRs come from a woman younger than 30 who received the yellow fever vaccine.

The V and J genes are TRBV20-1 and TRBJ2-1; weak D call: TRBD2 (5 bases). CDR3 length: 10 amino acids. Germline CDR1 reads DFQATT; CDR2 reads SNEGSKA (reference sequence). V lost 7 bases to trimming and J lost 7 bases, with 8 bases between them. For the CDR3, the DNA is TGCAGTGTTAGGGAGAATGAGCAGTTCTTC. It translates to CSVRENEQFF.

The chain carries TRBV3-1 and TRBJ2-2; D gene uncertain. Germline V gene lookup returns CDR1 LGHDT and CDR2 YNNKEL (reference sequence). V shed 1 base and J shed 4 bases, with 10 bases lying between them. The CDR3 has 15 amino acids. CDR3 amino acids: CASSQGRSVTGELFF. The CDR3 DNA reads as TGTGCCAGCAGCCAAGGGCGGAGTGTCACCGGGGAGCTGTTTTTT.

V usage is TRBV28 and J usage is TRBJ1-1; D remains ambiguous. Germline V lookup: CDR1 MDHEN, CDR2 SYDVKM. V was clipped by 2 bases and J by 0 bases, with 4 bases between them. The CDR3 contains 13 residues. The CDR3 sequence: CASSLGLNTEAFF. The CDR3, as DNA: TGTGCCAGCAGTTTAGGACTGAACACTGAAGCTTTCTTT.

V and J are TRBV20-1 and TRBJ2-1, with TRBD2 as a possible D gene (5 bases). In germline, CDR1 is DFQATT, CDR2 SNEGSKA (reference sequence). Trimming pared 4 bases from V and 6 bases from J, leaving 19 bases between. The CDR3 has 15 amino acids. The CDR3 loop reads CSAKQPSITPNEQFF. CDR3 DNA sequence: TGCAGTGCTAAGCAGCCTAGCATTACCCCCAATGAGCAGTTCTTC.

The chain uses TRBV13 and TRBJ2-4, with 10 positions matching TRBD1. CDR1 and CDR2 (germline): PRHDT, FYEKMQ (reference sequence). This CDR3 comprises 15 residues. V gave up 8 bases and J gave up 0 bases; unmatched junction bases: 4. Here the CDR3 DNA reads TGTGCCAGCGGAGGACAGGGGGTAGCCAAAAACATTCAGTACTTC. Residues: CASGGQGVAKNIQYF.

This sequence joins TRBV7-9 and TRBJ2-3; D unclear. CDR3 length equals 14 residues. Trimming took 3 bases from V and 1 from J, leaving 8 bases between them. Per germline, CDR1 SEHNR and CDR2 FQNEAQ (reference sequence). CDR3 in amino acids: CASSLAEGTDTQYF. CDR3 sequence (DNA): TGTGCCAGCAGCTTGGCGGAAGGCACAGATACGCAGTATTTT.

The CDR3 bases are TGCAGTGCTAACCCTCGGGACACGACTCACTATGGCTACACCTTC. It codes for CSANPRDTTHYGYTF. V usage is TRBV20-1 and J usage is TRBJ1-2; D may be TRBD1 (6 bases). The V gene's germline CDR1 is DFQATT and CDR2 SNEGSKA (reference sequence). V was clipped by 4 bases and J by 3 bases, with 18 bases between them. The CDR3 has 15 residues.

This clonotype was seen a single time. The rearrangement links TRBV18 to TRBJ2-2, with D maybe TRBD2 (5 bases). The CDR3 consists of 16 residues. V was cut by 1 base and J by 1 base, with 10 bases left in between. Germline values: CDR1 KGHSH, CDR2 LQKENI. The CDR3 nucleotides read TGTGCCAGCTCACCACTGGAGGCAGTGAACACCGGGGAGCTGTTTTTT. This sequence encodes CASSPLEAVNTGELFF.

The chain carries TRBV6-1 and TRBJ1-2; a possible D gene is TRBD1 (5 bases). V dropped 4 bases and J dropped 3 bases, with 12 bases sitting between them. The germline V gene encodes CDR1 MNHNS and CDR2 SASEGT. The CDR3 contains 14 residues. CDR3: CASSAPGTHYGYTF. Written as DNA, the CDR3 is TGTGCCAGCAGTGCACCCGGGACCCACTATGGCTACACCTTC.

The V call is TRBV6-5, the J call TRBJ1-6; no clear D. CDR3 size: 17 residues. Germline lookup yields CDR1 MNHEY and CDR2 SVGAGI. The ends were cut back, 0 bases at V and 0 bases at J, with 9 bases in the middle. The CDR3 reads CASSYSTSSSYNSPLHF. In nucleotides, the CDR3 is TGTGCCAGCAGTTACTCGACTTCCAGCTCCTATAATTCACCCCTCCACTTT.

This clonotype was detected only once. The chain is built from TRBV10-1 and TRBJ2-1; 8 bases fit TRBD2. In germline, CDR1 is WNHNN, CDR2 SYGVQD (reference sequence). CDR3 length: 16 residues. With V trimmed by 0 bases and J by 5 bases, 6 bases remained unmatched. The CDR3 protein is CASSESAGGADNEQFF. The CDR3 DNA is TGCGCCAGCAGTGAGTCTGCCGGGGGGGCCGACAATGAGCAGTTCTTC.

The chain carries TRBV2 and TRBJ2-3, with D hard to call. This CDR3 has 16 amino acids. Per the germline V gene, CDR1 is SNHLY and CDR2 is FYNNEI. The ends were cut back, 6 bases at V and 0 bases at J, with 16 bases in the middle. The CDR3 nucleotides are TGTGCCAGCAGGAAAAGTGAGATAGCTAGCACAGATACGCAGTATTTT. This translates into CASRKSEIASTDTQYF.

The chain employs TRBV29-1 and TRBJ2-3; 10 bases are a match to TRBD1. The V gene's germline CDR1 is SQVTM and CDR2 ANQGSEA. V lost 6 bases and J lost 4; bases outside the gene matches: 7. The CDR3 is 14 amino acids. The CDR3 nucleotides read TGCAGCGTCCAATCCGGGACAGGGGCAGATACGCAGTATTTT. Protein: CSVQSGTGADTQYF.

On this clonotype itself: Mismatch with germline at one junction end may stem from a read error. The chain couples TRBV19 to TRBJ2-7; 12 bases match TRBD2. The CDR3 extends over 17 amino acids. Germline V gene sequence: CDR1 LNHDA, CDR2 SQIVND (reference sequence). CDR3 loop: CASSPTPTSGGTYERYF. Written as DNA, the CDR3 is TGTGCCAGTAGTCCCACACCGACTAGCGGGGGAACCTACGAGCGGTACTTC.

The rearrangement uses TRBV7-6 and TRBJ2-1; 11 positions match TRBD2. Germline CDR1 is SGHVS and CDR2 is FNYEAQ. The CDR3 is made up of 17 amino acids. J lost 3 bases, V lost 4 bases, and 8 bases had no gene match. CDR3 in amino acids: CASSSSAGTSGYNEQFF. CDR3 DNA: TGTGCCAGCAGCTCTAGTGCCGGGACTAGCGGCTACAATGAGCAGTTCTTC.

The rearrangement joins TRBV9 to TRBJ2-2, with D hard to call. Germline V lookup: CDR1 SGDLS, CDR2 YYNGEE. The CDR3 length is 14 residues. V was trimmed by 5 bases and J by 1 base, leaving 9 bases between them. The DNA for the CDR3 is TGTGCCAGCAGAGCAGGCCGGAACACCGGGGAGCTGTTTTTT. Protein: CASRAGRNTGELFF.

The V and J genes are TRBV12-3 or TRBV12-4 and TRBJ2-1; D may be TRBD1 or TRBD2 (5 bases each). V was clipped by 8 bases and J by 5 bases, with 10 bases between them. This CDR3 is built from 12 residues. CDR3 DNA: TGTGCCAGCTCTGGGACCCACAATGAGCAGTTCTTC. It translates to CASSGTHNEQFF.

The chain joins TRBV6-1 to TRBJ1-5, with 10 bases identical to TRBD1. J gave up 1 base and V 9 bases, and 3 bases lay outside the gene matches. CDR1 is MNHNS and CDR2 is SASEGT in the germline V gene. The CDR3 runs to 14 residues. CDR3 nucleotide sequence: TGTGCCAGTGGGGACAGGGGAAGCAATCAGCCCCAGCATTTT. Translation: CASGDRGSNQPQHF.

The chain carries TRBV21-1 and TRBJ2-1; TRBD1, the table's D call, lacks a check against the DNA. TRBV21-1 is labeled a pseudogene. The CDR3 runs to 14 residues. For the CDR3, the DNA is TGTGCCAGCAGCAAAGGACAGGGAGGATTTGAGCAGTTCTTC. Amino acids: CASSKGQGGFEQFF.

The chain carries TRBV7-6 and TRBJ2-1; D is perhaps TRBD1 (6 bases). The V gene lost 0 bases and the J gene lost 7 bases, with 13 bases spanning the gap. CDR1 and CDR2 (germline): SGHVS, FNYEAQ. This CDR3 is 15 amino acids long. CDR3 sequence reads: CASSLAYRDENEQFF. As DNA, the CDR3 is TGTGCCAGCAGCTTAGCGTACAGGGATGAGAATGAGCAGTTCTTC.

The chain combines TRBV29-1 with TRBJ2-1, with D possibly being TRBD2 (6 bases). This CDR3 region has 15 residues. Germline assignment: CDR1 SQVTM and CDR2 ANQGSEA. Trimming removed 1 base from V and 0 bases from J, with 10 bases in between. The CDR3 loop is CSVEGGESSYNEQFF. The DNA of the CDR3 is TGCAGCGTTGAAGGCGGGGAAAGCTCCTACAATGAGCAGTTCTTC.

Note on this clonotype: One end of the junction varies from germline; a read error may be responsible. The CDR3: CTSTAAPATSGNNEQFF. The CDR3 nucleotides are TGTACCAGCACCGCCGCCCCCGCGACTAGCGGCAACAATGAGCAGTTCTTC. The chain couples TRBV6-1 to TRBJ2-1; the match to TRBD2 covers 9 bases. Germline values: CDR1 MNHNS, CDR2 SASEGT. The CDR3 has 17 amino acids.

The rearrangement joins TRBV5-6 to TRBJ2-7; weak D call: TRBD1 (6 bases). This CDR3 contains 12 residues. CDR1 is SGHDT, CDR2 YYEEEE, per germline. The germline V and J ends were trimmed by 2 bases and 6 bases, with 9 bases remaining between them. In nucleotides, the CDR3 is TGTGCCAGCAGCTTCGCAGGGGCCGAGCAGTACTTC. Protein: CASSFAGAEQYF.

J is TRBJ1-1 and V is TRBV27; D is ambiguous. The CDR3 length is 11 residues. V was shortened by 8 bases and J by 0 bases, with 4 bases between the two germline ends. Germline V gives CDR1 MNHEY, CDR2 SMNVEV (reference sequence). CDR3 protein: CASRVNTEAFF. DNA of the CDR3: TGTGCCAGCCGGGTGAACACTGAAGCTTTCTTT.

CDR3 residues: CASSAGSNYGYTF. CDR3 DNA sequence: TGCGCCAGCAGTGCGGGCAGCAACTATGGCTACACCTTC. This sequence joins TRBV10-2 and TRBJ1-2; no reliable D call. CDR3 size: 13 residues. Between the trimmed V and J ends, which lost 4 bases and 2 bases, there was a span of 8 bases. Germline CDR1 and CDR2: WSHSY and SAAADI.

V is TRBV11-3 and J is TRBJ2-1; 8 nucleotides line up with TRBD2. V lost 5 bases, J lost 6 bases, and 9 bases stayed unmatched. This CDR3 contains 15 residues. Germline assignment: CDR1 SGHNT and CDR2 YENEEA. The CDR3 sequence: CASSPGTSGFNEQFF. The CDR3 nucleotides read TGTGCCAGCAGCCCCGGGACTAGTGGTTTCAATGAGCAGTTCTTC.

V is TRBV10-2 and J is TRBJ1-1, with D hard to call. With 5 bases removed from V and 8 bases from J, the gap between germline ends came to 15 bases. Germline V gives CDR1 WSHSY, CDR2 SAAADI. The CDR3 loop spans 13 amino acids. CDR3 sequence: CASSPVATREAFF. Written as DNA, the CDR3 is TGCGCCAGCAGTCCAGTAGCCACCCGGGAAGCTTTCTTT.

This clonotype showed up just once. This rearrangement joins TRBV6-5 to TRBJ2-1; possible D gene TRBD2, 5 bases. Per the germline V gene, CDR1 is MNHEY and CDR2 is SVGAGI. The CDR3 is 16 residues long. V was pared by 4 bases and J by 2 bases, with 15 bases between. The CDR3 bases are TGTGCCAGCAGTTCTGGCCCCCTCGGGGCCTACAATGAGCAGTTCTTC. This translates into CASSSGPLGAYNEQFF.